The 29 T cell receptor beta chains presented below share a single source sample, sequenced in a study of shared T cell receptors in the human thymus. Only in-frame clones appear in the TCRdb table, and some are missing; sequencing was by immunoSEQ multiplex PCR. Among 600,000 to 900,000 clones listed, 80% to 90% were seen once. This same sample was also part of a study on human thymus T cells.

The sequenced material came from thymocytes. Source of these receptors: a girl younger than two with a congenital heart defect.

This chain uses TRBV25-1 with TRBJ1-2; D might be TRBD1 (6 bases). The CDR3 contains 16 residues. Per the germline V gene, CDR1 is MGHDK and CDR2 is SYGVNS. Trimming removed 4 bases at V and 6 bases at J, with 21 bases between. Here the CDR3 reads CASSATPVARGNGYTF. The CDR3 region has the DNA TGTGCCAGCAGTGCAACCCCTGTTGCCAGGGGCAATGGCTACACCTTC.

The chain links TRBV7-9 to TRBJ1-2; possibly TRBD1 for D (5 bases). The germline V gene has CDR1 SEHNR and CDR2 FQNEAQ (reference sequence). V was clipped by 5 bases and J by 1 base, with 17 bases between them. The length of the CDR3 is 16 residues. CDR3 in DNA: TGTGCCAGCAGCGCGGGTGGGGGGGGATTTAACTATGGCTACACCTTC. This gives the protein CASSAGGGGFNYGYTF. The full variable domain, completed using reference TRBV7-9 and TRBJ1-2, is DTGVSQNPRHKITKRGQNVTFRCDPISEHNRLYWYRQTLGQGPEFLTYFQNEAQLEKSRLLSDRFSAERPKGSFSTLEIQRTEQGDSAMYLCASSAGGGGFNYGYTFGSGTRLTVV.

DNA of the CDR3: TGTGCCAGCAGTTTCCTATCCGTATCAACAGATACGCAGTATTTT. Amino acids: CASSFLSVSTDTQYF. The chain is built from TRBV27 and TRBJ2-3; D unclear. With 3 bases removed from V and 3 bases from J, the gap between germline ends came to 13 bases. Germline assignment: CDR1 MNHEY and CDR2 SMNVEV (reference sequence). This CDR3 contains 15 residues.

The chain has TRBV7-6 and TRBJ2-7, with 13 positions matching TRBD2. From germline, CDR1 is SGHVS and CDR2 FNYEAQ. The CDR3 has 18 residues. V trimming: 5 bases; J trimming: 0 bases; junction bases outside the gene matches: 10. The CDR3 nucleotides are TGTGCCAGCAGCATGGGCCCGACTAGCGGGGGGAGCTCCTACGAGCAGTACTTC. Translating it yields CASSMGPTSGGSSYEQYF.

The V gene is TRBV5-1, the J gene TRBJ2-1; 8 bases agree with TRBD2. Per the germline V gene, CDR1 is SGHRS and CDR2 is YFSETQ. The CDR3 runs to 13 residues. V was clipped by 5 bases and J by 2 bases; unmatched bases: 0. The CDR3 here is CASRGLAYNEQFF. The CDR3 DNA follows: TGCGCCAGCAGGGGACTAGCCTACAATGAGCAGTTCTTC.

V usage is TRBV5-6 and J usage is TRBJ2-7; a possible D gene is TRBD1 (5 bases). Trimming cost V 2 bases and J 2 bases, with 11 bases left between them. Looked up from germline, CDR1 is SGHDT and CDR2 is YYEEEE. The CDR3 has 14 amino acids. The CDR3 sequence: CASSLRGRPYEQYF. The DNA for the CDR3 is TGTGCCAGCAGCTTAAGGGGCAGGCCCTACGAGCAGTACTTC.

The chain couples TRBV6-1 to TRBJ2-3, with 8 bases aligning to TRBD2. This CDR3 contains 15 residues. V shed 3 bases, J shed 2 bases, and the junction held 4 bases outside the gene matches. Looked up from germline, CDR1 is MNHNS and CDR2 is SASEGT. The DNA for the CDR3 is TGTGCCAGCAGTGACGGCGGGGGGTACACAGATACGCAGTATTTT. The encoded protein is CASSDGGGYTDTQYF.

V and J are TRBV2 and TRBJ1-5, with TRBD1 matching 9 bases. Germline V gene data show CDR1 as SNHLY and CDR2 as FYNNEI. CDR3 length: 15 residues. After removal of 8 bases from V and 5 bases from J, the junction contained 10 bases not matched to a gene. The DNA for the CDR3 is TGTGCCAGCCGACCGGACAGGGGTGAGGATCAGCCCCAGCATTTT. Amino acids: CASRPDRGEDQPQHF.

In this sample, this clone turned up a few times. CDR3 nucleotide sequence: TGTGCCAGCAACACCGGGACTAGGAGTAATGAGCAGTTCTTC. Its protein product is CASNTGTRSNEQFF. The V and J genes are TRBV6-5 and TRBJ2-1; 8 positions match TRBD2. Trimming took 7 bases from V and 7 from J; bases not matched to a gene: 9. The CDR3 totals 14 residues. The germline V gene encodes CDR1 MNHEY and CDR2 SVGAGI.

Here the CDR3 reads CASRGETQYF. The CDR3 nucleotides read TGCGCCAGCCGCGGAGAGACCCAGTACTTC. The genes are TRBV5-1 and TRBJ2-5; D unclear. Per the germline V gene, CDR1 is SGHRS and CDR2 is YFSETQ. V was cut by 7 bases and J by 4 bases, with 5 bases left in between. This CDR3 is built from 10 residues.

This sequence joins TRBV2 and TRBJ1-1; D is perhaps TRBD1 (5 bases). Trimming took 3 bases from V and 5 from J, leaving 16 bases between them. Germline CDR1 is SNHLY and CDR2 is FYNNEI. This CDR3 spans 15 amino acids. The CDR3, as DNA: TGTGCCAGCAGTGATGGGGGGAGGGGAAAGACTGAAGCTTTCTTT. Its protein is CASSDGGRGKTEAFF.

This clone showed up just once. The chain links TRBV30 to TRBJ1-5, with D perhaps matching TRBD1 (6 bases). The CDR3 has 16 amino acids. Germline V gene lookup returns CDR1 GTSNPN and CDR2 SVGIG (reference sequence). Trimming removed 0 bases at V and 5 bases at J, with 17 bases between. The CDR3 is CAWSVQGRAGDQPQHF. The CDR3 DNA reads TGTGCCTGGAGTGTACAAGGAAGGGCAGGGGATCAGCCCCAGCATTTT. Full variable domain (outside the CDR3, taken from reference TRBV30 and TRBJ1-5): SQTIHQWPATLVQPVGSPLSLECTVEGTSNPNLYWYRQAAGRGLQLLFYSVGIGQISSEVPQNLSASRPQDRQFILSSKKLLLSDSGFYLCAWSVQGRAGDQPQHFGDGTRLSIL.

As to this clone: Other DNA sequences of this sample code for an identical CDR3. V is TRBV6-5 and J is TRBJ1-2; 7 bases map to TRBD1. CDR3 length equals 12 residues. From germline, CDR1 is MNHEY and CDR2 SVGAGI. V shed 8 bases, J shed 3 bases, and the junction held 3 bases outside the gene matches. The CDR3 nucleotides are TGTGCCAGCTCCGACAGGGACTATGGCTACACCTTC. It specifies CASSDRDYGYTF.

V gene TRBV19 combines with J gene TRBJ1-2, with TRBD1 identical over 7 bases. CDR3 size: 16 residues. Germline V gives CDR1 LNHDA, CDR2 SQIVND (reference sequence). V was pared by 7 bases and J by 2 bases, with 13 bases of the junction left unmatched. CDR3 region: CASITRDRFSNYGYTF. The DNA for the CDR3 is TGTGCCAGTATCACGAGGGACAGATTTAGCAACTATGGCTACACCTTC.

The chain employs TRBV19 and TRBJ2-3; TRBD2 agrees at 9 bases. The CDR3 contains 20 residues. Germline values: CDR1 LNHDA, CDR2 SQIVND (reference sequence). The V and J ends lost 2 bases and 2 bases, in that order; junction bases with no gene match: 17. The CDR3 spells CASSIRGVWLAGKSTDTQYF. CDR3 sequence (DNA): TGTGCCAGTAGTATAAGGGGGGTGTGGCTAGCGGGAAAATCCACAGATACGCAGTATTTT.

The chain joins TRBV4-1 to TRBJ1-2; D unresolved. Trimming removed 3 bases at V and 1 base at J, with 12 bases between. This CDR3 spans 15 amino acids. Germline V gene data show CDR1 as MGHRA and CDR2 as YSYEKL. This chain's CDR3 is CASSHSAELNYGYTF. DNA of the CDR3: TGCGCCAGCAGCCACTCAGCGGAGCTTAACTATGGCTACACCTTC.

This clone showed up just once. The V call is TRBV9, the J call TRBJ2-2; 10 nucleotides line up with TRBD1. The CDR3 is 18 amino acids. Looked up from germline, CDR1 is SGDLS and CDR2 is YYNGEE. With 0 bases clipped from V and 0 bases from J, the junction kept 5 bases outside the gene matches. CDR3 residues: CASSVAGQGLSNTGELFF. DNA of the CDR3: TGTGCCAGCAGCGTAGCGGGACAGGGGCTTTCGAACACCGGGGAGCTGTTTTTT.

The gene calls are TRBV27 and TRBJ1-1; D possibly corresponds to TRBD1 (6 bases). CDR3 size: 15 residues. Trimming left V 3 bases short and J 1 base short, with 12 bases between. Germline loops: CDR1 MNHEY, CDR2 SMNVEV (reference sequence). The CDR3 spells CASSFRGHRNTEAFF. In nucleotides, the CDR3 is TGTGCCAGCAGTTTTCGGGGACACAGGAACACTGAAGCTTTCTTT.

The chain couples TRBV6-6 to TRBJ2-3, with 8 bases matching TRBD2. V dropped 5 bases and J dropped 5; count of bases not matched to a gene: 9. CDR1 MNHNY and CDR2 SVGAGI come from the germline V gene (reference sequence). The CDR3 is 15 amino acids. The CDR3 loop is CASSPQAGAGDTQYF. The CDR3 nucleotides are TGTGCCAGCAGTCCCCAAGCGGGGGCGGGAGATACGCAGTATTTT.

The gene calls are TRBV28 and TRBJ2-2; D call uncertain. The V end lost 2 bases, the J end lost 2 bases, and 18 bases lay between the germline ends. Germline-derived CDR1 and CDR2 are MDHEN and SYDVKM. There are 18 residues in the CDR3. CDR3 nucleotide sequence: TGTGCCAGCAGTTTAGGTGATAGACTTCTCCTAAACACCGGGGAGCTGTTTTTT. It encodes CASSLGDRLLLNTGELFF.

The chain links TRBV14 to TRBJ2-7; 7 bases are a match to TRBD1. After removal of 4 bases from V and 2 bases from J, the junction contained 8 bases not matched to a gene. Germline values: CDR1 SGHDN, CDR2 FVKESK. This CDR3 is built from 15 residues. CDR3 nucleotide sequence: TGTGCCAGCAGCCCTCCCCTTAGGGGGCCCTACGAGCAGTACTTC. Its translation is CASSPPLRGPYEQYF. The full variable domain, rest sourced from reference TRBV14 and TRBJ2-7, is EAGVTQFPSHSVIEKGQTVTLRCDPISGHDNLYWYRRVMGKEIKFLLHFVKESKQDESGMPNNRFLAERTGGTYSTLKVQPAELEDSGVYFCASSPPLRGPYEQYFGPGTRLTVT.

The V gene is TRBV27, the J gene TRBJ2-7; possibly TRBD1 for D (6 bases). Looked up from germline, CDR1 is MNHEY and CDR2 is SMNVEV (reference sequence). The CDR3 length is 14 residues. Trimming removed 6 bases at V and 1 base at J, with 13 bases between. The DNA for the CDR3 is TGTGCCAGCAGAATCCGGACAGAGTCCTACGAGCAGTACTTC. Its protein product is CASRIRTESYEQYF.

CDR3 region: CASSISGNLRVEQYF. The CDR3 nucleotides are TGTGCCAGTAGTATCTCAGGGAACCTCCGGGTCGAGCAGTACTTC. V gene TRBV19 combines with J gene TRBJ2-7; tentative D call: TRBD1 (5 bases). The germline CDR1 and CDR2 sequences are LNHDA and SQIVND (reference sequence). Deletions cut 3 bases from V and 6 bases from J, with 18 bases between. This CDR3 spans 15 amino acids.

CDR3 bases: TGTGCCAGCAGCTTAGGACAGAGAAAAAACATTCAGTACTTC. Translation gives CASSLGQRKNIQYF. The V call is TRBV7-2, the J call TRBJ2-4; D perhaps matches TRBD1 (5 bases). The germline gives CDR1 SGHTA, CDR2 FQGNSA. V lost 1 base, J lost 4 bases, and 8 bases lay in between. This CDR3 has 14 amino acids.

The CDR3 nucleotides read TGTGCCAGCAGCTTAGGCGGCGGGAGAAGCTCCTACGAGCAGTACTTC. Amino acid sequence: CASSLGGGRSSYEQYF. The chain joins TRBV7-2 to TRBJ2-7, with 7 bases matching TRBD2. This CDR3 region has 16 residues. V lost 1 base, J lost 0 bases, and 6 bases stayed unmatched. Germline V gene sequence: CDR1 SGHTA, CDR2 FQGNSA.

The chain joins TRBV28 to TRBJ1-5; D is perhaps TRBD1 (5 bases). V lost 1 base and J 4 bases, leaving 14 bases between the germline ends. The CDR3 covers 16 residues. The germline V gene encodes CDR1 MDHEN and CDR2 SYDVKM. As DNA, the CDR3 is TGTGCCAGCAGTTTATTTGGGGGGGGACCTAATCAGCCCCAGCATTTT. Amino acids: CASSLFGGGPNQPQHF.

The genes are TRBV28 and TRBJ1-2, with a possible D match to TRBD1 (5 bases). Trimming left V 3 bases short and J 3 bases short, with 23 bases between. CDR3 size: 18 residues. The germline V gene encodes CDR1 MDHEN and CDR2 SYDVKM. The CDR3 DNA is TGTGCCAGCAGTTTTTTTGGGTGGGGCTCCCACGAGGACTATGGCTACACCTTC. The encoded protein is CASSFFGWGSHEDYGYTF.

V and J are TRBV7-9 and TRBJ2-2; unclear D gene. The V end lost 5 bases, the J end lost 8 bases, and 9 bases lay between the germline ends. Germline V gene data show CDR1 as SEHNR and CDR2 as FQNEAQ (reference sequence). The CDR3 runs 12 residues. DNA of the CDR3: TGTGCCAGCAGCCCCCCACAGGGGGAGCTGTTTTTT. Translation gives CASSPPQGELFF. The full variable domain, completed using reference TRBV7-9 and TRBJ2-2, is DTGVSQNPRHKITKRGQNVTFRCDPISEHNRLYWYRQTLGQGPEFLTYFQNEAQLEKSRLLSDRFSAERPKGSFSTLEIQRTEQGDSAMYLCASSPPQGELFFGEGSRLTVL.

The V gene is TRBV5-8, the J gene TRBJ1-2, with D perhaps TRBD1 (6 bases). Trimming shortened V by 4 bases and J by 6 bases, and 13 bases separated the two germline ends. Germline V gene lookup returns CDR1 SGHTS and CDR2 YDEGEE. The CDR3 is made up of 13 amino acids. The CDR3 reads CASSLRGHNGYTF. CDR3 DNA sequence: TGTGCCAGCAGCCTCAGGGGACACAATGGCTACACCTTC.